This entry lists 18 T cell receptor beta chains sequenced from one sample in a study of shared clonotypes between healthy human individuals. Method: immunoSEQ multiplex PCR; TCRdb's copy keeps in-frame clones and lacks some. The table includes roughly 2,000,000 clones, less than 95% detected once. Terminally differentiated effector memory CD45RA+ cells were left out of the naive CD8 fraction, which was CD45RO-negative and positively selected for CCR7. The material sequenced was naive CD8+ T cells sorted from blood. The receptor source for this set is a man aged 18 to 29 in good health.

V and J are TRBV6-5 and TRBJ2-7; D might be TRBD2 (6 bases). Trimming took off 8 bases at V and 3 bases at J, with 17 bases between the two ends. Germline lookup yields CDR1 MNHEY and CDR2 SVGAGI. This CDR3 contains 14 residues. The DNA for the CDR3 is TGTGCCAGCCGGATAGTAGCGGACAACTACGAGCAGTACTTC. Residues: CASRIVADNYEQYF.

This chain joins TRBV7-3 and TRBJ2-3; 7 bases match TRBD2. CDR1 and CDR2 (germline): SGHTA, FQGTGA. V shed 0 bases, J shed 1 base, and the junction held 4 bases outside the gene matches. The CDR3 spans 16 residues. The CDR3: CASSLTPSGGTDTQYF. Written as DNA, the CDR3 is TGTGCCAGCAGCTTAACACCAAGCGGGGGCACAGATACGCAGTATTTT. Full variable domain (missing parts from reference TRBV7-3 and TRBJ2-3): GAGVSQTPSNKVTEKGKYVELRCDPISGHTALYWYRQSLGQGPEFLIYFQGTGAADDSGLPNDRFFAVRPEGSVSTLKIQRTERGDSAVYLCASSLTPSGGTDTQYFGPGTRLTVL.

The V gene is TRBV5-4, the J gene TRBJ2-5; D unclear. CDR3 length: 11 amino acids. Per the germline V gene, CDR1 is SGHNT and CDR2 is YYREEE (reference sequence). With 4 bases removed from V and 4 bases from J, the gap between germline ends came to 5 bases. The chain's CDR3 is CASSMSETQYF. CDR3 DNA: TGTGCCAGCAGCATGTCAGAGACCCAGTACTTC.

The chain recombines TRBV19 with TRBJ2-7; 10 bases agree with TRBD1. V lost 5 bases and J lost 3; bases outside the gene matches: 4. Germline CDR1 LNHDA, CDR2 SQIVND (reference sequence). This CDR3 is built from 14 residues. As DNA, the CDR3 is TGTGCCAGTAGTCTTGGACAGGGGGACTACGAGCAGTACTTC. This encodes CASSLGQGDYEQYF. Supplemented by reference TRBV19 and TRBJ2-7, the full variable domain reads DGGITQSPKYLFRKEGQNVTLSCEQNLNHDAMYWYRQDPGQGLRLIYYSQIVNDFQKGDIAEGYSVSREKKESFPLTVTSAQKNPTAFYLCASSLGQGDYEQYFGPGTRLTVT.

The CDR3 is CASWTGVDSSSYNEQFF. CDR3 in DNA: TGTGCCAGTTGGACAGGGGTTGACTCGAGCTCCTACAATGAGCAGTTCTTC. This chain uses TRBV2 with TRBJ2-1, with 9 bases lining up with TRBD1. CDR1 is SNHLY and CDR2 is FYNNEI in the germline V gene. This CDR3 has 17 amino acids. The V and J ends lost 9 bases and 0 bases, in that order; junction bases with no gene match: 12.

This clone was counted once. The V gene is TRBV4-1, the J gene TRBJ1-3; D is unresolved. CDR3 size: 15 residues. The germline CDR1 and CDR2 sequences are MGHRA and YSYEKL. V shed 0 bases and J shed 3 bases, with 9 bases lying between them. The CDR3 reads CASSQDRGIGNTIYF. CDR3 in DNA: TGCGCCAGCAGCCAAGATCGAGGGATTGGAAACACCATATATTTT.

DNA of the CDR3: TGTGCCAGTAGCCTCACCGAACTCTACGAGCAGTACTTC. Translated: CASSLTELYEQYF. The gene calls are TRBV19 and TRBJ2-7; D is uncertain. Germline assignment: CDR1 LNHDA and CDR2 SQIVND (reference sequence). The CDR3 covers 13 residues. Trimming removed 6 bases from V and 3 bases from J, with 12 bases in between.

The chain is built from TRBV4-1 and TRBJ2-1; D assignment may be TRBD1 or TRBD2 (5 bases each). The CDR3 sequence is 13 residues long. V dropped 0 bases and J dropped 10 bases, with 10 bases sitting between them. The germline V gene encodes CDR1 MGHRA and CDR2 YSYEKL. CDR3 residues: CASSQDEGSEQFF. The CDR3 bases are TGCGCCAGCAGCCAAGATGAGGGGAGCGAGCAGTTCTTC.

The chain carries TRBV19 and TRBJ2-2; D is tentatively TRBD1 or TRBD2 (5 bases each). The CDR3 extends over 15 amino acids. V lost 5 bases and J 6 bases, leaving 16 bases between the germline ends. Per germline, CDR1 LNHDA and CDR2 SQIVND (reference sequence). CDR3 sequence: CASSSPNVGPGELFF. The DNA of the CDR3 is TGTGCCAGTAGTTCTCCCAACGTGGGACCCGGGGAGCTGTTTTTT.

This clone was seen only a few times. The J gene is TRBJ1-2, the V gene TRBV19; D gene ambiguous. V dropped 3 bases and J dropped 8 bases, with 16 bases sitting between them. This CDR3 has 14 amino acids. Per germline, CDR1 LNHDA and CDR2 SQIVND (reference sequence). The CDR3 protein is CASSMSGVAAGYTF. CDR3 nucleotide sequence: TGTGCCAGTAGTATGTCTGGGGTAGCGGCGGGCTACACCTTC.

This chain uses TRBV10-3 with TRBJ1-5; D possibly corresponds to TRBD1 (6 bases). The CDR3 loop spans 14 amino acids. Deletions cut 2 bases from V and 7 bases from J, with 12 bases between. In germline, CDR1 is ENHRY, CDR2 SYGVKD. This CDR3 reads CAISEAGVGQPQHF. The CDR3 coding sequence is TGTGCCATCAGTGAGGCAGGGGTGGGGCAGCCCCAGCATTTT.

This clone was seen a single time. The gene calls are TRBV29-1 and TRBJ2-5; TRBD2 matches at 9 bases. The CDR3 extends over 15 amino acids. Germline values: CDR1 SQVTM, CDR2 ANQGSEA. Unmatched junction bases numbered 11, after V lost 7 bases and J lost 2 bases. Here the CDR3 DNA reads TGCAGCGCCGCCCTAGCGGGAAGTCTACAAGAGACCCAGTACTTC. Encoded protein: CSAALAGSLQETQYF.

The V call is TRBV7-8, the J call TRBJ2-5, with 14 positions matching TRBD2. Per germline, CDR1 SGHVS and CDR2 FQNEAQ. This CDR3 is 17 amino acids long. With V trimmed by 5 bases and J by 2 bases, 7 bases remained unmatched. CDR3 loop: CASSPGLAGGFQETQYF. The CDR3 DNA reads TGTGCCAGCAGCCCAGGACTAGCGGGGGGATTTCAAGAGACCCAGTACTTC.

The gene calls are TRBV28 and TRBJ2-7, with D unresolved. V lost 3 bases and J lost 7, with 16 bases in between. Germline CDR1 and CDR2: MDHEN and SYDVKM. This CDR3 region has 14 residues. This CDR3 is CASSLPSTRGEQYF. For the CDR3, the DNA is TGTGCCAGCAGTTTGCCCTCGACTCGCGGTGAGCAGTACTTC.

This chain links TRBV4-1 with TRBJ2-5; TRBD1 agrees at 8 bases. Germline CDR1 reads MGHRA; CDR2 reads YSYEKL. The V segment lost 4 bases and the J segment 4 bases; nucleotides outside the gene matches: 8. This CDR3 spans 15 amino acids. CDR3 loop: CASSPPTGVRETQYF. DNA for the CDR3: TGCGCCAGCAGCCCACCGACAGGGGTGAGAGAGACCCAGTACTTC.

The gene calls are TRBV10-2 and TRBJ1-4; possible D gene TRBD1, 6 bases. Trimming took off 2 bases at V and 5 bases at J, with 12 bases between the two ends. The CDR3 runs to 15 residues. The germline gives CDR1 WSHSY, CDR2 SAAADI. CDR3 nucleotides: TGCGCCAGCAGTGAGGGGGGGGCAGAGAATGAAAAACTGTTTTTT. Translating it yields CASSEGGAENEKLFF.

This clone was seen once. V is TRBV9 and J is TRBJ2-3, with a weak D call TRBD2 (5 bases). Trimming cost V 0 bases and J 1 base, with 9 bases left between them. This CDR3 spans 15 amino acids. CDR1 SGDLS and CDR2 YYNGEE come from the germline V gene. This chain's CDR3 is CASSVVGLRTDTQYF. The CDR3 DNA sequence: TGTGCCAGCAGCGTAGTCGGACTCCGCACAGATACGCAGTATTTT.

This chain uses TRBV27 with TRBJ1-5; D perhaps matches TRBD1 (5 bases). The V and J ends lost 2 bases and 4 bases respectively, with 15 bases between them. From germline, CDR1 is MNHEY and CDR2 SMNVEV (reference sequence). The length of the CDR3 is 16 residues. The CDR3 nucleotides are TGTGCCAGCAGTTTAATTGGGGAGAGGGGTAATCAGCCCCAGCATTTT. This sequence encodes CASSLIGERGNQPQHF.